These 24 T cell receptor beta chains originate from one sample sequenced in a study of radiotherapy plus CTLA-4 blockade in lung cancer. Method: immunoSEQ multiplex PCR; TCRdb's copy keeps in-frame clones and lacks some. The data hold 35,000 to 45,000 clones, with roughly 64% observed a single time. Sequenced here: peripheral blood, sampled from a patient treated with radiotherapy plus ipilimumab. The receptors come from a human donor with non-small cell lung cancer who had a partial response to radiotherapy plus ipilimumab.

The chain combines TRBV6-1 with TRBJ1-5, with D hard to call. Germline assignment: CDR1 MNHNS and CDR2 SASEGT. V dropped 3 bases and J dropped 4 bases, with 10 bases sitting between them. The length of the CDR3 is 14 residues. The CDR3 spells CASSDSGGNQPQHF. DNA of the CDR3: TGTGCCAGCAGTGACTCAGGAGGAAATCAGCCCCAGCATTTT.

In this sample, this clone turned up once. The chain uses TRBV6-1 and TRBJ1-2; TRBD1 matches 7 bases. V was clipped by 5 bases and J by 7 bases; unmatched bases: 10. The CDR3 extends over 14 amino acids. Germline CDR1 MNHNS, CDR2 SASEGT. CDR3 sequence reads: CASSRPGQSSGYTF. CDR3 bases: TGTGCCAGCAGTAGACCGGGACAGAGTAGTGGCTACACCTTC.

This clone has only a few counts. In DNA form, the CDR3 reads TGTGCCAGCAGTTTAGGTCTAGCGGACAATGAGCAGTTCTTC. Encoded protein: CASSLGLADNEQFF. The genes are TRBV27 and TRBJ2-1; 7 bases are shared with TRBD2. This CDR3 is built from 14 residues. V lost 2 bases and J lost 5; bases outside the gene matches: 3. Germline V gives CDR1 MNHEY, CDR2 SMNVEV (reference sequence).

The chain is built from TRBV7-9 and TRBJ2-5; 7 bases map to TRBD1. Germline V lookup: CDR1 SEHNR, CDR2 FQNEAQ (reference sequence). V trimming: 4 bases; J trimming: 4 bases; junction bases outside the gene matches: 9. The CDR3 has 15 residues. The CDR3 here is CASSSYLTGLETQYF. In DNA, the CDR3 is TGTGCCAGCAGCTCATACTTGACAGGGCTAGAGACCCAGTACTTC. The whole variable domain, filled in from reference TRBV7-9 and TRBJ2-5, reads DTGVSQNPRHKITKRGQNVTFRCDPISEHNRLYWYRQTLGQGPEFLTYFQNEAQLEKSRLLSDRFSAERPKGSFSTLEIQRTEQGDSAMYLCASSSYLTGLETQYFGPGTRLLVL.

The V gene is TRBV7-9, the J gene TRBJ2-7, with D unresolved. CDR3 length: 13 residues. Germline CDR1 SEHNR, CDR2 FQNEAQ (reference sequence). The ends were cut back, 4 bases at V and 5 bases at J, with 12 bases in the middle. Here the CDR3 reads CASSSGGSDEQYF. CDR3 nucleotide sequence: TGTGCCAGCAGCTCCGGCGGAAGCGACGAGCAGTACTTC.

The genes are TRBV7-9 and TRBJ2-1; 7 bases are a match to TRBD1. V shed 4 bases, J shed 3 bases, and the junction held 6 bases outside the gene matches. Germline V gives CDR1 SEHNR, CDR2 FQNEAQ (reference sequence). The CDR3 runs to 15 residues. CDR3 nucleotides: TGTGCCAGCAGCTCTGACAGGGAAAGCTACAATGAGCAGTTCTTC. It specifies CASSSDRESYNEQFF.

The sample holds a few counts of this clone. This chain connects TRBV5-5 to TRBJ1-4; no firm D call. The CDR3 runs to 16 residues. Germline loops: CDR1 SGHKS, CDR2 YYEKEE (reference sequence). V lost 1 base and J 1 base, leaving 11 bases between the germline ends. The DNA of the CDR3 is TGTGCCAGCAGCTTGTTTTCAGGTCGAACTAATGAAAAACTGTTTTTT. Translation gives CASSLFSGRTNEKLFF.

V gene TRBV10-3 combines with J gene TRBJ1-1; 11 bases are shared with TRBD1. Looked up from germline, CDR1 is ENHRY and CDR2 is SYGVKD. The CDR3 contains 16 residues. J lost 5 bases, V lost 0 bases, and 5 bases had no gene match. The CDR3 sequence is CAISESGGTGGTEAFF. The CDR3 DNA sequence: TGTGCCATCAGTGAGTCCGGTGGGACAGGGGGGACTGAAGCTTTCTTT.

This clone was detected ten times or more. This chain uses TRBV19 with TRBJ1-1, with 10 bases lining up with TRBD1. The CDR3 runs 18 residues. With 4 bases clipped from V and 1 base from J, the junction kept 12 bases outside the gene matches. The germline CDR1 and CDR2 sequences are LNHDA and SQIVND (reference sequence). This CDR3 reads CASSRGETGGGQNTEAFF. The CDR3, as DNA: TGTGCCAGTAGTAGGGGGGAGACAGGGGGCGGGCAGAACACTGAAGCTTTCTTT.

The CDR3 region is CASMQGGNQPQHF. CDR3 nucleotide sequence: TGTGCCAGCATGCAGGGTGGCAATCAGCCCCAGCATTTT. The J gene is TRBJ1-5, the V gene TRBV2, with D possibly being TRBD1 (5 bases). Germline V gene data show CDR1 as SNHLY and CDR2 as FYNNEI. Trimming pared 7 bases from V and 2 bases from J, leaving 9 bases between. This CDR3 region has 13 residues. Using reference TRBV2 and TRBJ1-5 for the parts outside the CDR3, the full variable domain is EPEVTQTPSHQVTQMGQEVILRCVPISNHLYFYWYRQILGQKVEFLVSFYNNEISEKSEIFDDQFSVERPDGSNFTLKIRSTKLEDSAMYFCASMQGGNQPQHFGDGTRLSIL.

The chain has TRBV27 and TRBJ1-2; D gene uncertain. In germline, CDR1 is MNHEY, CDR2 SMNVEV (reference sequence). This CDR3 contains 13 residues. V lost 2 bases and J 6 bases, leaving 10 bases between the germline ends. Written as DNA, the CDR3 is TGTGCCAGCAGTTTAGGGCGGGTCGATGGCTACACCTTC. Protein: CASSLGRVDGYTF.

V and J are TRBV9 and TRBJ2-1, with 11 bases that match TRBD2. Germline V gene data show CDR1 as SGDLS and CDR2 as YYNGEE. V lost 8 bases to trimming and J lost 1 base; unmatched junction nucleotides: 11. The CDR3 length is 17 residues. CDR3 loop: CASKFPGLAASYNEQFF. CDR3 sequence (DNA): TGTGCCAGTAAATTCCCGGGACTAGCGGCTTCCTACAATGAGCAGTTCTTC.

This clone was detected only once. The rearrangement joins TRBV7-9 to TRBJ2-5, with a weak D call TRBD1 (5 bases). The V end lost 1 base, the J end lost 3 bases, and 9 bases lay between the germline ends. This CDR3 is built from 14 residues. Per the germline V gene, CDR1 is SEHNR and CDR2 is FQNEAQ (reference sequence). The CDR3 loop reads CASSLGQGEETQYF. CDR3 DNA: TGTGCCAGCAGCTTAGGCCAAGGGGAAGAGACCCAGTACTTC.

The chain couples TRBV11-2 to TRBJ2-2, with 7 positions matching TRBD2. Germline V CDR1 and CDR2: SGHAT, FQNNGV. The CDR3 spans 14 residues. The V segment lost 7 bases and the J segment 7 bases; nucleotides outside the gene matches: 9. The DNA of the CDR3 is TGTGCCAGCACTCCCAGTGCGGGGGTCGGGGAGCTGTTTTTT. It codes for CASTPSAGVGELFF.

By proportion, this clone is medium-sized (0.01 to 0.1%). The chain carries TRBV9 and TRBJ2-3; TRBD2 agrees at 12 bases. CDR3 size: 14 residues. Germline values: CDR1 SGDLS, CDR2 YYNGEE. Losses at the gene ends were 6 bases for V and 5 bases for J; bases not matched to a gene: 4. CDR3 region: CASNLAGGRDTQYF. CDR3 DNA sequence: TGTGCCAGCAATCTAGCGGGGGGGCGAGATACGCAGTATTTT.

V usage is TRBV21-1 and J usage is TRBJ1-1; no DNA check was done on the table's D call, TRBD1. TRBV21-1 is a recognized pseudogene. The CDR3 has 12 residues. In nucleotides, the CDR3 is TGTGCCAGCAAACCCAGGGGATCTGAAGCTTTCTTT. Encoded protein: CASKPRGSEAFF.

This chain connects TRBV5-4 to TRBJ2-6, with D tentatively TRBD2 (6 bases). V was trimmed by 2 bases and J by 2 bases, leaving 14 bases between them. CDR1 SGHNT and CDR2 YYREEE come from the germline V gene (reference sequence). This CDR3 has 17 amino acids. CDR3 coding DNA: TGTGCCAGCAGCTTTCCCCTGGGAGGAACTGGGGCCAACGTCCTGACTTTC. Its protein product is CASSFPLGGTGANVLTF.

The chain has TRBV2 and TRBJ2-2, with D possibly matching TRBD2 (5 bases). V was trimmed by 2 bases and J by 7 bases, leaving 14 bases between them. Germline CDR1 is SNHLY and CDR2 is FYNNEI. The CDR3 has 15 residues. The CDR3: CASSENPPSHGELFF. DNA for the CDR3: TGTGCCAGCAGTGAAAATCCCCCTAGCCACGGGGAGCTGTTTTTT.

This clone was picked up a small number of times. The V call is TRBV27, the J call TRBJ1-2, with D perhaps TRBD1 (5 bases). The V gene's germline CDR1 is MNHEY and CDR2 SMNVEV (reference sequence). The V end lost 6 bases, the J end lost 4 bases, and 15 bases lay between the germline ends. This CDR3 contains 14 residues. CDR3 loop: CASSRDFRSYGYTF. CDR3 nucleotides: TGTGCCAGCAGCCGGGACTTTAGATCCTATGGCTACACCTTC.

The chain couples TRBV2 to TRBJ1-1, with D perhaps TRBD1 (6 bases). Trimming removed 5 bases from V and 5 bases from J, with 15 bases in between. The CDR3 sequence is 14 residues long. Germline V lookup: CDR1 SNHLY, CDR2 FYNNEI. CDR3 loop: CASSITGFRTEAFF. The DNA of the CDR3 is TGTGCCAGCAGTATTACAGGGTTTCGAACTGAAGCTTTCTTT.

This clone was observed a few times. J is TRBJ1-5 and V is TRBV6-1; 12 positions match TRBD1. Unmatched junction bases numbered 7, after V lost 4 bases and J lost 6 bases. Germline CDR1 is MNHNS and CDR2 is SASEGT. There are 16 residues in the CDR3. CDR3 in DNA: TGTGCCAGCAGTGCGGGATGGGACAGGGGGCTTCAGCCCCAGCATTTT. Translation: CASSAGWDRGLQPQHF.

The chain joins TRBV7-9 to TRBJ2-7; the match to TRBD2 covers 10 bases. The CDR3 runs to 18 residues. The V and J ends lost 1 base and 2 bases, in that order; junction bases with no gene match: 11. From germline, CDR1 is SEHNR and CDR2 FQNEAQ (reference sequence). The CDR3 here is CASSLGEREGQFAYEQYF. The CDR3 DNA reads as TGTGCCAGCAGCTTAGGTGAGCGGGAGGGCCAATTCGCCTACGAGCAGTACTTC.

The chain carries TRBV27 and TRBJ2-5; tentative D call: TRBD1 (5 bases). Germline V gene data show CDR1 as MNHEY and CDR2 as SMNVEV (reference sequence). The CDR3 length is 14 residues. The V end lost 5 bases, the J end lost 2 bases, and 12 bases lay between the germline ends. The DNA of the CDR3 is TGTGCCAGCAGTAAAGGGGTGAGTCAAGAGACCCAGTACTTC. As protein: CASSKGVSQETQYF.

V is TRBV7-2 and J is TRBJ1-4, with D perhaps matching TRBD1 (5 bases). CDR1 SGHTA and CDR2 FQGNSA come from the germline V gene. The CDR3 is made up of 16 amino acids. Trimming took off 0 bases at V and 4 bases at J, with 12 bases between the two ends. The CDR3 nucleotides are TGTGCCAGCAGCTTAGCAGGCGGGGGGGTTAATGAAAAACTGTTTTTT. It is translated as CASSLAGGGVNEKLFF.